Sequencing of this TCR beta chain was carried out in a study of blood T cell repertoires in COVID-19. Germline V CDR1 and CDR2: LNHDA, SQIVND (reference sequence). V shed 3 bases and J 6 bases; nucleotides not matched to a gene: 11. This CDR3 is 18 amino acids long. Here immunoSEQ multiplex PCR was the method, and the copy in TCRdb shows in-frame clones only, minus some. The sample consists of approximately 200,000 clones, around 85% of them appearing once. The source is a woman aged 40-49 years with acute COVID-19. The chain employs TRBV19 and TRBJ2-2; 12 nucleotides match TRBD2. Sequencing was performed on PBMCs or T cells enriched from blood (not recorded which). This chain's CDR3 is CASSILTSGRGRAGELFF. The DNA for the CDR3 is TGTGCCAGTAGTATCTTGACTAGCGGGAGAGGAAGAGCCGGGGAGCTGTTTTTT.